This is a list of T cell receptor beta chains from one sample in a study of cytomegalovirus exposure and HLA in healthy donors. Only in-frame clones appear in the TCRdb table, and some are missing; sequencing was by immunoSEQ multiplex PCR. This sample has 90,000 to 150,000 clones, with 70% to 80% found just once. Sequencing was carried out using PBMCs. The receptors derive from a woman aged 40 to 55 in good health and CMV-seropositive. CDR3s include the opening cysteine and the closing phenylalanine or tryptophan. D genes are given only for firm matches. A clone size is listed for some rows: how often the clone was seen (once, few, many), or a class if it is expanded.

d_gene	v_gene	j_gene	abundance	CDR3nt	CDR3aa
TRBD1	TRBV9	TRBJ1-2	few	TGTGCCAGCAGCGTAATTACAGGGGGCGCAGATGGCTACACCTTC	CASSVITGGADGYTF
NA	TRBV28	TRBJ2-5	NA	TGTGCCAGCAGCCTACTCTCCGGGGGTCGCCTTGCAGAGACCCAGTACTTC	CASSLLSGGRLAETQYF
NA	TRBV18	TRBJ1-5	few	TGTGCCAGCTCACCACCTTCTAATAGCAATCAGCCCCAGCATTTT	CASSPPSNSNQPQHF
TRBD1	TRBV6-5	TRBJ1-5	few	TGTGCCAGCAGTCGAAGGACAGGTCTGGAGCCCCAGCATTTT	CASSRRTGLEPQHF
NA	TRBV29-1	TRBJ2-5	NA	TGCAGCGTTGGGCTAGAGACCCAGTACTTC	CSVGLETQYF
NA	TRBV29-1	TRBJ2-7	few	TGCAGCGTTGAGGACTCATACTACGAGCAGTACTTC	CSVEDSYYEQYF
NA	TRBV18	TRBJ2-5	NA	TGTGCCAGCTCACCACTTGGACAGCAAGAGACCCAGTACTTC	CASSPLGQQETQYF
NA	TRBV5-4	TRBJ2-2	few	TGTGCCAGCAGGGCTGACAGGCAGAGCACCGGGGAGCTGTTTTTT	CASRADRQSTGELFF
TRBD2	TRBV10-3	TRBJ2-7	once	TGTGCCATCAGTGAGCGGGGTAGCGGGGTTACCTACGAGCAGTACTTC	CAISERGSGVTYEQYF
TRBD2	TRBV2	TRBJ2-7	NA	TGTGCCAGCAGTGAACAGGGAGGGAACGAGCAGTACTTC	CASSEQGGNEQYF
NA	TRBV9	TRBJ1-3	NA	TGTGCCAGCAGCGTAGTATCGGGATCTGGAAACACCATATATTTT	CASSVVSGSGNTIYF
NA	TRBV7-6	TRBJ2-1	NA	TGTGCCAGCAGCTTAGCGGGGGGGCGCGGGGAATCCTACAATGAGCAGTTCTTC	CASSLAGGRGESYNEQFF
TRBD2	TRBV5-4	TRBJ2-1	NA	TGTGCCAGCAGCTTACCCCCTCTAGGACTAGCGGACAACAATGAGCAGTTCTTC	CASSLPPLGLADNNEQFF
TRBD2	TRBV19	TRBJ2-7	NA	TGTGCCAGTAGTATCGGTCGGGGGGACGAGCAGTACTTC	CASSIGRGDEQYF
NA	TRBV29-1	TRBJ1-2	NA	TGCAGCGTTGAACGGGGGGCAGGGAGTCCCTTCTATGGCTACACCTTC	CSVERGAGSPFYGYTF
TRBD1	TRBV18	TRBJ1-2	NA	TGTGCCAGCTCACCGACAGGGGATGGCTACACCTTC	CASSPTGDGYTF
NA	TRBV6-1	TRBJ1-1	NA	TGTGCCAGCAGTGAAGCGGTGAGGTACACTGAAGCTTTCTTT	CASSEAVRYTEAFF
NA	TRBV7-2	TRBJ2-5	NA	TGTGCCAGCAGCCCCGGACTGGAAGAGACCCAGTACTTC	CASSPGLEETQYF
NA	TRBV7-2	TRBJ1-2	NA	TGTGCCAGCACCAACTCCCTCTCCCCCGGTGGCTACACCTTC	CASTNSLSPGGYTF
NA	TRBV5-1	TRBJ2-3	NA	TGCGCCAGCAGCTTGGCCGATAAGGGGCCAGATACGCAGTATTTT	CASSLADKGPDTQYF
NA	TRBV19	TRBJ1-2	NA	TGTGCCAGTACCCAGGGGATTAACTATGGCTACACCTTC	CASTQGINYGYTF
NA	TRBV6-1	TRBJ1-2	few	TGTGCCAGCACGCGGGGGCGGCATGGCTACACCTTC	CASTRGRHGYTF
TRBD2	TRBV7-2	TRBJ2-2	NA	TGTGCCAGCAGAACTCGGACTAGCGGGGCCGGGGAGCTGTTTTTT	CASRTRTSGAGELFF
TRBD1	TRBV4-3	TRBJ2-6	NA	TGCGCCAGCAGCCAGGGGACAGGGACTGATTCTGGGGCCAACGTCCTGACTTTC	CASSQGTGTDSGANVLTF
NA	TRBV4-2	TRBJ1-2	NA	TGTGCCAGCAGCCAAGCCCGGGGAGGGGGGGTTGGCTACACCTTC	CASSQARGGGVGYTF
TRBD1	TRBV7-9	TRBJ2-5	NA	TGTGCCAGCAGCACCTGGGACAGGGAAGAGACCCAGTACTTC	CASSTWDREETQYF
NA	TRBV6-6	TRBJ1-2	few	TGTGCCAGCAGTTATCACGGGACACCCCTATATGGCTACACCTTC	CASSYHGTPLYGYTF
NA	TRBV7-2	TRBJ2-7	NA	TGTGCCAGCAGCCCGTTCAGGGGCTCCTACGAGCAGTACTTC	CASSPFRGSYEQYF
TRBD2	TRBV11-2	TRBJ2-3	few	TGTGCCAGCAGCTTTGGAGCGGGGGGCACAGATACGCAGTATTTT	CASSFGAGGTDTQYF
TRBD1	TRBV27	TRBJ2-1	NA	TGTGCCAGCAACCTGGACAGGGGGTCGGATGAGCAGTTCTTC	CASNLDRGSDEQFF
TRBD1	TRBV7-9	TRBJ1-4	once	TGTGCCAGCAGCTTAAGACAGGGTGGAGAAAAACTGTTTTTT	CASSLRQGGEKLFF
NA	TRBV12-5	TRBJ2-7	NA	TGTGCTAGTGGCCGGGACTTGAGCTCCTACGAGCAGTACTTC	CASGRDLSSYEQYF
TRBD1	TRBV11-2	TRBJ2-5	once	TGTGCCAGCAGCTATGTCCAGGGGGCGATAGAGACCCAGTACTTC	CASSYVQGAIETQYF
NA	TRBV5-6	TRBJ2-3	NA	TGTGCCAGCAGCTTGGCTAGCGTCGGCACAGATACGCAGTATTTT	CASSLASVGTDTQYF
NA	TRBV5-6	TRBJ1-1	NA	TGTGCCAGCAGCTTGAGGCGACGCGGGAGGACTGAAGCTTTCTTT	CASSLRRRGRTEAFF
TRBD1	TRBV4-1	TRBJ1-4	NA	TGCGCCAGCAGCCAAGACTGGTCCCCGGGACAGGGTGGAAAACTGTTTTTT	CASSQDWSPGQGGKLFF
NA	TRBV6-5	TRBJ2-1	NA	TGTGCCAGCAGTCGAGACAGGCGCTCCTACAATGAGCAGTTCTTC	CASSRDRRSYNEQFF
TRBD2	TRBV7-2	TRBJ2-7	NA	TGTGCCAGCAGCTTAGAACTAGCGGGGGCCGGGCAGTACTTC	CASSLELAGAGQYF
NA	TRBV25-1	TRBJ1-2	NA	TGTGCCAGCAGTGAATCCACAGGGACCTATGGCTACACCTTC	CASSESTGTYGYTF
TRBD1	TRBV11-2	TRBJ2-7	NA	TGTGCCAGCAGCTCCGGACAGGGGGAGCAGTACTTC	CASSSGQGEQYF
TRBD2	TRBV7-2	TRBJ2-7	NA	TGTGCCAGCAGCCCCCCGGGACTAGCGGACGAGCAGTACTTC	CASSPPGLADEQYF
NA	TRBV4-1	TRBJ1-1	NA	TGCGCCAGCAGCCAAGAATCCGTCTTGTTGAACACTGAAGCTTTCTTT	CASSQESVLLNTEAFF
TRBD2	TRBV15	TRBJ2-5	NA	TGTGCCACCAGCAGAGAACTAGCGGGGATAGAGACCCAGTACTTC	CATSRELAGIETQYF
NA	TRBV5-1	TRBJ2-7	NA	TGCGCCAGCAGCTCGGATCAACAGGGCGGCGAGCAGTACTTC	CASSSDQQGGEQYF
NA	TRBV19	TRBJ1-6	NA	TGTGCCAGTAGTACTTCCACAGGGAATTCCAATTCACCCCTCCACTTT	CASSTSTGNSNSPLHF
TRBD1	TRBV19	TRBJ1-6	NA	TGTGCCAGTAGTCGCGGACAGGGAAACTCACCCCTCCACTTT	CASSRGQGNSPLHF
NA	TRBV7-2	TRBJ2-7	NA	TGTGCCAGCAGCTTAGGTAGAGGGGGATCCTACGAGCAGTACTTC	CASSLGRGGSYEQYF
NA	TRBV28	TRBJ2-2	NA	TGTGCCAGCAGTTTGCAGGGGCGCAACACCGGGGAGCTGTTTTTT	CASSLQGRNTGELFF
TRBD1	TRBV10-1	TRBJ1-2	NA	TGCGCCAGCAGTGAGTCTGGCAGGAGTACAGGGGGCCTGCTCGACTATGGCTACACCTTC	CASSESGRSTGGLLDYGYTF